A single sample is the source of the 22 T cell receptor beta chains below, sequenced in a study of regulatory T cells in long-lasting Graves disease. Arm-PCR of CDR3 regions and iRepertoire HTBI primers were used to build TCR beta libraries. TCRdb used MiXCR to reprocess the multiplex PCR reads, holding one entry per CDR3 protein. The top ten clones hold almost 9% of a sample with 550,000 or so distinct CDR3 sequences, more than 10% of them seen once. Time point noted: newly diagnosed GD, antithyroid drugs for less than 3 months. Construction of the TCR library relied on RNA isolated from PBMCs. These data were also reused for a study on T cells in Graves' hyperthyroidism and ophthalmopathy.

The sample consisted of peripheral blood mononuclear cells (PBMCs), taken at new diagnosis, from a patient treated with antithyroid drugs. These receptors originate from a woman aged 25 to 39 with Graves disease.

This clonotype was picked up one time. The J gene is TRBJ2-7, the V gene TRBV11-2, with a possible D match to TRBD1 (5 bases). The V end was cut by 0 bases, the J end by 11 bases, with 11 bases between. This CDR3 is built from 12 residues. Germline CDR1 reads SGHAT; CDR2 reads FQNNGV. CDR3: CASSLDLQGEYF. In DNA form, the CDR3 reads TGTGCCAGCAGCTTAGATCTCCAGGGCGAGTACTTC.

This clonotype was observed a few times. CDR3 bases: TGTGCCAGCAGCGTAGGCGGGTCAGGGGTCTCCTACGAGCAGTACTTC. Translated, it gives CASSVGGSGVSYEQYF. This chain joins TRBV9 and TRBJ2-7, with a possible D match to TRBD1 (6 bases). There are 16 residues in the CDR3. CDR1 is SGDLS and CDR2 is YYNGEE in the germline V gene. Trimming took off 0 bases at V and 0 bases at J, with 13 bases between the two ends.

The chain links TRBV28 to TRBJ1-1; 10 bases match TRBD1. CDR3 size: 15 residues. The V gene's germline CDR1 is MDHEN and CDR2 SYDVKM. Unmatched junction bases numbered 6, after V lost 5 bases and J lost 3 bases. CDR3 in amino acids: CASSIRTGGDTEAFF. The DNA of the CDR3 is TGTGCCAGCAGTATCCGGACAGGGGGGGACACTGAAGCTTTCTTT.

This clonotype was detected only a few times. Being one base from a much bigger clone, this may be a read error. The V call is TRBV7-9, the J call TRBJ2-7; D is unclear. This CDR3 spans 13 amino acids. V gave up 3 bases and J gave up 0 bases, with 6 bases separating them. Germline V gene data show CDR1 as SEHNR and CDR2 as FQNEAQ (reference sequence). This CDR3 is CASSFETSYEQYF. DNA for the CDR3: TGTGCCAGCAGCTTTGAGACCTCCTACGAGCAGTACTTC.

CDR3 coding DNA: TGTGCCAGCAGATACACAGGGGACGGTACGAACGAGCAGTACTTC. This encodes CASRYTGDGTNEQYF. This sequence joins TRBV6-5 and TRBJ2-7, with 7 nucleotides matching TRBD1. In germline, CDR1 is MNHEY, CDR2 SVGAGI. V trimming: 6 bases; J trimming: 5 bases; junction bases outside the gene matches: 13. The CDR3 runs to 15 residues.

This clonotype was detected many times. The rearrangement uses TRBV11-2 and TRBJ2-7; D gene ambiguous. CDR3 size: 14 residues. CDR1 and CDR2 from the germline V gene are SGHAT and FQNNGV. V was pared by 5 bases and J by 7 bases, with 18 bases between. This CDR3 is CASSPQYYLREQYF. Written as DNA, the CDR3 is TGTGCCAGCAGCCCCCAATACTACCTACGAGAGCAGTACTTC.

This clonotype was recorded many times. The genes are TRBV2 and TRBJ2-5, with TRBD2 identical over 14 bases. Looked up from germline, CDR1 is SNHLY and CDR2 is FYNNEI. The CDR3 is 18 amino acids. The trim removed 4 bases at V and 1 base at J, leaving 8 bases unmatched. The CDR3 DNA follows: TGTGCCAGCAGTGGGGGACTAGCGGGAGCGCAAGCCCAAGAGACCCAGTACTTC. Protein product: CASSGGLAGAQAQETQYF.

This clonotype was detected a few times. The genes are TRBV9 and TRBJ2-3; 8 nucleotides align to TRBD2. The CDR3 extends over 16 amino acids. Germline CDR1 and CDR2: SGDLS and YYNGEE. V lost 4 bases to trimming and J lost 2 bases; unmatched junction nucleotides: 9. CDR3 sequence: CASSPLAGLFTDTQYF. The CDR3, as DNA: TGTGCCAGCAGCCCTTTAGCGGGACTATTCACAGATACGCAGTATTTT.

This clonotype was seen many times. The V gene is TRBV29-1, the J gene TRBJ1-2; D uncertain. Germline V gene sequence: CDR1 SQVTM, CDR2 ANQGSEA. The CDR3 consists of 11 residues. Trimming took 3 bases from V and 2 from J, leaving 4 bases between them. CDR3 sequence (DNA): TGCAGCGTTGAGGCCAACTATGGCTACACCTTC. This gives the protein CSVEANYGYTF.

The chain recombines TRBV20-1 with TRBJ2-1; D may match TRBD1 or TRBD2 (6 bases each). CDR1 is DFQATT, CDR2 SNEGSKA, per germline (reference sequence). The CDR3 runs to 15 residues. V gave up 5 bases and J gave up 2 bases, with 16 bases separating them. In DNA, the CDR3 is TGCAGTGCTTTTAAGGGGGGAGACGCCTACAATGAGCAGTTCTTC. This gives the protein CSAFKGGDAYNEQFF.

This clonotype turned up a few times. The CDR3 sequence: CSALGTRTPGEQYF. The DNA for the CDR3 is TGCAGCGCCCTCGGAACTAGGACCCCTGGCGAGCAGTACTTC. The genes are TRBV29-1 and TRBJ2-7, with D possibly matching TRBD2 (5 bases). Germline CDR1 reads SQVTM; CDR2 reads ANQGSEA. This CDR3 is built from 14 residues. Trimming took off 7 bases at V and 6 bases at J, with 22 bases between the two ends.

The V and J genes are TRBV6-6 and TRBJ2-5, with 10 bases fitting TRBD2. V was pared by 0 bases and J by 4 bases, with 11 bases of the junction left unmatched. The CDR3 extends over 18 amino acids. Per germline, CDR1 MNHNY and CDR2 SVGAGI (reference sequence). Here the CDR3 DNA reads TGTGCCAGCAGTTACTCGCTAGCGGGAGTGCTTCCCAGAGAGACCCAGTACTTC. It translates to CASSYSLAGVLPRETQYF.

This rearrangement joins TRBV11-2 to TRBJ1-2; 9 positions match TRBD1. The CDR3 sequence is 14 residues long. J was trimmed by 8 bases and V by 5 bases; bases with no gene match: 9. The V gene's germline CDR1 is SGHAT and CDR2 FQNNGV. CDR3 in DNA: TGTGCCAGCAGCCTCAGGACAGGGGTGACGGGCTACACCTTC. It encodes CASSLRTGVTGYTF.

This clonotype was seen more than once but under ten times. The rearrangement joins TRBV5-1 to TRBJ2-1, with 8 bases lining up with TRBD1. In germline, CDR1 is SGHRS, CDR2 YFSETQ. J gave up 10 bases and V 7 bases, and 16 bases lay outside the gene matches. This CDR3 contains 15 residues. CDR3 sequence (DNA): TGCGCCAGCGGCACACCGACAGGGGAAAGGTTAGAGCAGTTCTTC. It encodes CASGTPTGERLEQFF.

The rearrangement joins TRBV3-1 to TRBJ1-1; D is uncertain. Germline CDR1 is LGHDT and CDR2 is YNNKEL (reference sequence). The V end was cut by 1 base, the J end by 4 bases, with 13 bases between. There are 15 residues in the CDR3. This CDR3 reads CASSQVGPIPTEAFF. DNA for the CDR3: TGTGCCAGCAGCCAAGTCGGGCCCATACCCACTGAAGCTTTCTTT.

This clonotype was counted many times. The V and J genes are TRBV5-5 and TRBJ1-2; no clear D gene. V lost 4 bases to trimming and J lost 6 bases, with 13 bases between them. From germline, CDR1 is SGHKS and CDR2 YYEKEE (reference sequence). The length of the CDR3 is 13 residues. CDR3 amino acids: CASSPAVGNGYTF. DNA of the CDR3: TGTGCCAGCAGCCCCGCCGTCGGAAATGGCTACACCTTC.

This clonotype occurred a few times. This chain joins TRBV9 and TRBJ2-3, with 10 positions matching TRBD2. After removal of 3 bases from V and 7 bases from J, the junction contained 8 bases not matched to a gene. The germline V gene encodes CDR1 SGDLS and CDR2 YYNGEE. This CDR3 is built from 15 residues. CDR3 nucleotides: TGTGCCAGCAGCGAACTAGCGGGGAGCACGAATACGCAGTATTTT. The encoded protein is CASSELAGSTNTQYF.

The rearrangement uses TRBV10-3 and TRBJ2-5, with TRBD1 matching 12 bases. Germline V lookup: CDR1 ENHRY, CDR2 SYGVKD. With 0 bases clipped from V and 5 bases from J, the junction kept 1 base outside the gene matches. The CDR3 is made up of 15 amino acids. The CDR3 DNA reads TGTGCCATCAGTGAGTCGGGACAGGGGGCTGAGACCCAGTACTTC. Translating gives CAISESGQGAETQYF.

This clonotype appeared many times. The chain recombines TRBV11-2 with TRBJ2-1; perhaps TRBD1 as D (5 bases). The germline V and J ends were trimmed by 4 bases and 9 bases, with 13 bases remaining between them. Germline CDR1 is SGHAT and CDR2 is FQNNGV. The CDR3 runs to 13 residues. CDR3 in amino acids: CASSSVWGPEQFF. CDR3 bases: TGTGCCAGCAGCTCGGTGTGGGGCCCTGAGCAGTTCTTC.

Ten or more counts support this clonotype. V usage is TRBV4-1 and J usage is TRBJ1-2; D gene unclear. The germline CDR1 and CDR2 sequences are MGHRA and YSYEKL. There are 18 residues in the CDR3. V lost 0 bases, J lost 2 bases, and 19 bases lay in between. CDR3 sequence reads: CASSQDLGEWQLNYGYTF. Written as DNA, the CDR3 is TGCGCCAGCAGCCAAGATCTGGGCGAATGGCAGCTGAACTATGGCTACACCTTC.

With regard to this clonotype: This may arise from a read error, as a much more abundant clone is one base away. The CDR3 does not close with the conserved phenylalanine or tryptophan, likely indicating a read error. V is TRBV11-3 and J is TRBJ2-1, with TRBD2 matching over 11 bases. The CDR3 has 17 amino acids. Trimming took 4 bases from V and 6 from J; bases not matched to a gene: 11. The germline V gene has CDR1 SGHNT and CDR2 YENEEA. The CDR3 loop is CASSSGLAGPTFNEQFS. As DNA, the CDR3 is TGTGCCAGCAGCTCTGGACTAGCGGGTCCAACTTTCAATGAGCAGTTCTCC.

This clonotype was counted between two and nine times. J is TRBJ2-2 and V is TRBV11-3, with D uncertain. In germline, CDR1 is SGHNT, CDR2 YENEEA. This CDR3 comprises 13 residues. V lost 1 base to trimming and J lost 7 bases, with 7 bases between them. Written as DNA, the CDR3 is TGTGCCAGCAGCTTAGGGTCGGGCGGGGAGCTGTTTTTT. Amino acids: CASSLGSGGELFF.